The 3 T cell receptor beta chains in this list originate from one sample, sequenced in a study of T cell changes during pregnancy in multiple sclerosis. The method was immunoSEQ multiplex PCR; TCRdb's version includes in-frame clones alone and lacks a portion of them. The repertoire consists of approximately 99,000 clones, with over 85% occurring once and the leading ten covering 0.99%. The material was peripheral blood, obtained after pregnancy. These receptors were collected from a female donor with multiple sclerosis, enrolled in a pregnancy study.

This sequence joins TRBV6-5 and TRBJ2-2, with TRBD2 identical over 13 bases. The germline CDR1 and CDR2 sequences are MNHEY and SVGAGI. The CDR3 sequence is 14 residues long. V trimming: 6 bases; J trimming: 6 bases; junction bases outside the gene matches: 1. CDR3 residues: CASRGLAGSGELFF. The CDR3 DNA reads TGTGCCAGCAGGGGACTAGCGGGGTCCGGGGAGCTGTTTTTT.

The V call is TRBV6-5, the J call TRBJ2-7; 11 nucleotides agree with TRBD2. V trimming: 5 bases; J trimming: 3 bases; junction bases outside the gene matches: 3. Germline CDR1 reads MNHEY; CDR2 reads SVGAGI. This CDR3 comprises 14 residues. CDR3 nucleotide sequence: TGTGCCAGCAGTGCACTAGCGGGAGACTACGAGCAGTACTTC. Translating gives CASSALAGDYEQYF.

The chain uses TRBV7-6 and TRBJ2-1; TRBD2 is a possible D gene (5 bases). The CDR3 has 14 amino acids. The germline V gene has CDR1 SGHVS and CDR2 FNYEAQ. The ends were cut back, 5 bases at V and 7 bases at J, with 15 bases in the middle. CDR3 loop: CASSPGLFRNEQFF. The DNA for the CDR3 is TGTGCCAGCAGCCCTGGACTCTTTAGAAATGAGCAGTTCTTC.